These 5 T cell receptor beta chains share one sample of origin, sequenced in a study of T cells in Graves' hyperthyroidism and ophthalmopathy. TCR beta CDR3 regions were amplified from RNA. Researchers ran a first-round RT-PCR on the TCR CDR3 using the HTBI primer set. TCRdb re-derived calls from the multiplex PCR reads in MiXCR, one entry per CDR3 protein. This sample yields under 350,000 distinct CDR3 sequences, of which about a sixth are seen a single time; 55% to 60% belongs to the top ten. Sequenced: blood. The receptors stem from an older woman with Graves' ophthalmopathy.

There are many counts of this clonotype. The chain couples TRBV6-1 to TRBJ2-7; 8 bases are shared with TRBD1. Trimming took 5 bases from V and 3 from J; bases not matched to a gene: 6. CDR1 MNHNS and CDR2 SASEGT come from the germline V gene. This CDR3 contains 14 residues. In DNA, the CDR3 is TGTGCCAGCAGTCCAGGACAGGGACGCTACGAGCAGTACTTC. This sequence encodes CASSPGQGRYEQYF.

This clonotype was seen repeatedly, ten times or more. The chain has TRBV28 and TRBJ2-1; possible D gene TRBD1, 5 bases. The ends were cut back, 3 bases at V and 4 bases at J, with 10 bases in the middle. The CDR3 sequence is 14 residues long. CDR1 and CDR2 (germline): MDHEN, SYDVKM. In DNA, the CDR3 is TGTGCCAGCAGTTTCCCGACAGAATACAATGAGCAGTTCTTC. Protein: CASSFPTEYNEQFF.

The CDR3: CASSLVSGQGYEQYF. The CDR3 bases are TGTGCCAGCAGCTTGGTTAGTGGACAGGGATACGAGCAGTACTTC. The chain uses TRBV5-6 and TRBJ2-7; 8 bases agree with TRBD1. J gave up 4 bases and V 0 bases, and 6 bases lay outside the gene matches. CDR3 length equals 15 residues. Germline values: CDR1 SGHDT, CDR2 YYEEEE.

V gene TRBV7-2 combines with J gene TRBJ2-7; 7 positions match TRBD2. Germline trimming cut 1 base from V and 1 base from J; bases unmatched to any gene: 7. This CDR3 has 16 amino acids. The germline V gene encodes CDR1 SGHTA and CDR2 FQGNSA. The CDR3 sequence is CASSLGGGETSYEQYF. In DNA, the CDR3 is TGTGCCAGCAGCTTAGGGGGGGGGGAAACATCCTACGAGCAGTACTTC.

The chain carries TRBV30 and TRBJ1-2; 7 bases match TRBD1. Unmatched junction bases numbered 3, after V lost 4 bases and J lost 7 bases. CDR3 length: 11 amino acids. From germline, CDR1 is GTSNPN and CDR2 SVGIG (reference sequence). The CDR3 sequence: CAWKAGGGYTF. The CDR3, as DNA: TGTGCCTGGAAAGCAGGGGGTGGCTACACCTTC.